This TCR beta chain was captured in a study of vaccination effects on CD4 cells after COVID-19 (dated 2022 in TCRdb). General notes on the study: The ViraFEST assay stimulated PBMC with viral peptide pools and then used TCR sequencing to identify antigen-specific CD4+ T cell clonotypes by expansion. Two million PBMC per well were cultured in IMDM with about 4.6% human AB serum, 9 to 10 IU/ml IL-2 and gentamicin, plus 10 ug/ml peptides. The study compared SARS-CoV-2 spike-specific CD4+ TCR repertoires before and after mRNA vaccination in COVID-19 convalescent patients and infection-naive vaccine recipients. Cultures from other donors in the study were sequenced with the Oncomine TCR Beta short-read assay on an Illumina iSeq 100. A total of 9 to 11 COVID-19 convalescent patients and a few SARS-CoV-2-naive healthy vaccine recipients were included in the full study. Each participant got two doses of an mRNA SARS-CoV-2 vaccine, either BNT162b2 or mRNA-1273. Pre-vaccine samples from a couple of convalescent patients were drawn 16 days and one week before the first dose, 142 and 148 days after COVID-19 diagnosis.

General study outcomes and caveats: Clones induced by infection and clones induced by vaccination both contracted markedly at late timepoints after vaccination, which fits with T cell responses waning over time. The study was limited by a small number of convalescent patients and lacked early post-infection timepoints. In convalescent patients, the post-vaccine spike-reactive repertoire was composed mainly of new vaccine-induced clones that were largely distinct from infection-induced clones.

The CDR3 covers 17 residues, taking in both the cysteine and the phenylalanine. The read is trimmed to its CDR3 DNA, 51 bases read in frame from base 1. Ends trimmed: V by 3 bases, J by 4 bases; bases unmatched to a gene: 13. CDR1 and CDR2, per the germline V gene, are MGHRA and YSYEKL. Of note for this clone: This clone's antigen is unknown. No base qualities exist here, and no much larger clone lies one base off it.

Library generation was performed with the immunoSEQ multiplex PCR assay. DNA from the CD4+ T cells that had been cultured and isolated underwent TCR beta CDR3 sequencing. The source study handled its data this way. Non-productive TCR sequences were removed and reads were trimmed to the CDR3 region, keeping CDR3s of at least 7 amino acids. Antigen-specific clonotypes were identified using the MANAFEST web app by comparison of expansion in peptide wells against reference cultures. To be called positive, a clone needed expansion at FDR<0.05 compared with the reference and with all other wells, an odds ratio greater than 5, and a frequency greater than 0.1% in two replicate wells. Cross-reactive clonotypes were defined as significantly expanded in SARS-CoV-2 spike wells and in at least one common cold coronavirus spike condition. CDR3 similarity was assessed by Levenshtein distance using the stringdist R package, and unrooted trees were constructed with ape in R 3.6.1. The table was pulled from immuneACCESS by TCRdb, which kept in-frame rearrangements only. Such tables lose some clones; where checked, under half of the loss comes from unresolved V genes, and the rest has no known cause. V and J calls and clone size are given by that table; D and trimming were obtained from the DNA. For this sample the table gives more than 60,000 clones, of which about 72% were detected only once. Around 21% of the sample is in the top ten clones.

After less than 13 days of culture, CD4+ T cells were isolated with the EasySep CD4+ T cell isolation kit. PCR-confirmed SARS-CoV-2 infection had occurred in convalescent patients between March and December 2020, before the Alpha, Beta and Delta variants emerged in the United States. On days 3 and 7, half of the culture medium was replaced with fresh IL-2-containing medium. Each peptide stimulation condition was cultured in triplicate wells unless otherwise noted. Using Ficoll-Paque Plus gradient centrifugation, PBMC were separated from whole blood and then either used fresh or cryopreserved at -140C. The QIAamp micro DNA kit was used to extract genomic DNA from the cultured CD4+ T cells.

Rearrangement joined TRBV4-1 to TRBJ2-7; TRBD2 fits 9 bases in the junction. This TCR was sampled from a human donor who had a prior SARS-CoV-2 infection. Sample: CD4+ T cells from PBMCs cultured without peptide, taken before COVID-19 vaccination. The bases read TGCGCCAGCAGCCACCGACTGTCGCGGGAGGGCGAATACGAGCAGTACTTC. The translation is CASSHRLSREGEYEQYF.